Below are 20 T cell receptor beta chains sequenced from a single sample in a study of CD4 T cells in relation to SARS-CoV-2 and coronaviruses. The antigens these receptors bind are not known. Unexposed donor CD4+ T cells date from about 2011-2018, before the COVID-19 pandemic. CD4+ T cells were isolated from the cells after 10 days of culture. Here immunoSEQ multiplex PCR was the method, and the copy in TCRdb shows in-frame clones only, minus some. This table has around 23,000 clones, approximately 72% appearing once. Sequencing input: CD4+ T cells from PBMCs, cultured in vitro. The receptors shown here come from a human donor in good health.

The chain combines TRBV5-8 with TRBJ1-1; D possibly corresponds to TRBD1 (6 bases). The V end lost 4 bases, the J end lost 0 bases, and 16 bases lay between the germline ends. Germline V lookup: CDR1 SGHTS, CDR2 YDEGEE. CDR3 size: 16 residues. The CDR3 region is CASSRRPGQMNTEAFF. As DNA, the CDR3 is TGTGCCAGCAGCCGTAGACCGGGACAAATGAACACTGAAGCTTTCTTT. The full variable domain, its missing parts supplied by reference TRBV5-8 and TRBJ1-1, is EAGVTQSPTHLIKTRGQQATLRCSPISGHTSVYWYQQALGLGLQFLLWYDEGEERNRGNFPPRFSGRQFPNYSSELNVNALELEDSALYLCASSRRPGQMNTEAFFGQGTRLTVV.

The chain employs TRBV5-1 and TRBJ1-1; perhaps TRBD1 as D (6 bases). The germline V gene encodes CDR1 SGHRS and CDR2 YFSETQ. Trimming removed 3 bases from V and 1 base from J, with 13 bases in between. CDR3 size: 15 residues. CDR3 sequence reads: CASSSSGHSNTEAFF. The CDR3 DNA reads TGCGCCAGCAGCTCGTCGGGACACTCGAACACTGAAGCTTTCTTT.

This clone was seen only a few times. The DNA of the CDR3 is TGTGCCAGTAGTGGCCGGGGGGCCTTCTATGGCTACACCTTC. Translation gives CASSGRGAFYGYTF. V usage is TRBV19 and J usage is TRBJ1-2; the D gene is possibly TRBD1 (6 bases). Germline CDR1 reads LNHDA; CDR2 reads SQIVND (reference sequence). V was pared by 5 bases and J by 4 bases, with 14 bases between. This CDR3 is 14 amino acids long.

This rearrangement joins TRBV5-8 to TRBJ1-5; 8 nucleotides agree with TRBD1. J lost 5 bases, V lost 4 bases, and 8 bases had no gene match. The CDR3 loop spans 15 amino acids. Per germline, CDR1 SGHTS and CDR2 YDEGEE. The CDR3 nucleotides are TGTGCCAGCAGCGTATTGGACAGGGACTATCAGCCCCAGCATTTT. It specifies CASSVLDRDYQPQHF. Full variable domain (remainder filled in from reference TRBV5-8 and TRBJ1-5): EAGVTQSPTHLIKTRGQQATLRCSPISGHTSVYWYQQALGLGLQFLLWYDEGEERNRGNFPPRFSGRQFPNYSSELNVNALELEDSALYLCASSVLDRDYQPQHFGDGTRLSIL.

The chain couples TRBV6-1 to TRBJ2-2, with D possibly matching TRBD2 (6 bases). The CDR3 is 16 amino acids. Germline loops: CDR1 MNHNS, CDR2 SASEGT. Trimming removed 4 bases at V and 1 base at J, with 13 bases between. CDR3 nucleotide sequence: TGTGCCAGCAGTGGCGGGATTAGACTGAACACCGGGGAGCTGTTTTTT. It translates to CASSGGIRLNTGELFF.

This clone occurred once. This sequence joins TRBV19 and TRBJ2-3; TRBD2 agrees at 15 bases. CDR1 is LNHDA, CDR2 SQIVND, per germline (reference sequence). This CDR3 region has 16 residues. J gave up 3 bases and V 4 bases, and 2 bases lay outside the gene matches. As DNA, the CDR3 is TGTGCCAGTAGTAGGACTAGCGGGGGGGGGACAGATACGCAGTATTTT. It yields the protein CASSRTSGGGTDTQYF.

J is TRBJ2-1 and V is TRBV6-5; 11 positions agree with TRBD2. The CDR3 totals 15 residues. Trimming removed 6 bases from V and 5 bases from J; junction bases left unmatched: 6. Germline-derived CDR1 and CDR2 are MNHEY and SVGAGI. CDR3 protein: CASRTTSGNHNEQFF. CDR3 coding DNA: TGTGCCAGCAGAACGACTAGCGGGAACCACAATGAGCAGTTCTTC.

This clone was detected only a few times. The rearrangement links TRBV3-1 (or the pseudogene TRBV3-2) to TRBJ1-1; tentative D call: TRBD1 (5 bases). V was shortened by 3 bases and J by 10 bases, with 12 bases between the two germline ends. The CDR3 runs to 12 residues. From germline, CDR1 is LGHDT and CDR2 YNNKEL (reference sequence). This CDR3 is CASSQYPGGAFF. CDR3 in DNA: TGTGCCAGCAGCCAGTACCCGGGGGGAGCTTTCTTT.

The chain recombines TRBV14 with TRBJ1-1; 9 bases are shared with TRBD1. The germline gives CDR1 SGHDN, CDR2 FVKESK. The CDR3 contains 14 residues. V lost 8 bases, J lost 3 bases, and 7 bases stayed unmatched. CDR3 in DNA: TGTGCCAGCCGAGGACAGGGGCACGACACTGAAGCTTTCTTT. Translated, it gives CASRGQGHDTEAFF.

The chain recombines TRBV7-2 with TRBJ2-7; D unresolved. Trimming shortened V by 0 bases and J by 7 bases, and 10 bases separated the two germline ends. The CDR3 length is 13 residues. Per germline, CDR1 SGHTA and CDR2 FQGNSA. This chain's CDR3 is CASSLALGREQYF. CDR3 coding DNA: TGTGCCAGCAGCTTAGCGCTGGGAAGAGAGCAGTACTTC.

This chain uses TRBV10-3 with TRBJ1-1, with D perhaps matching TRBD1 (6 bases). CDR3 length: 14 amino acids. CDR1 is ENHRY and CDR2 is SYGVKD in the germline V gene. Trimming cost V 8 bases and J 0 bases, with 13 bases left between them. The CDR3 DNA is TGTGCCATCGGGGGGGACATCATGAACACTGAAGCTTTCTTT. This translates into CAIGGDIMNTEAFF.

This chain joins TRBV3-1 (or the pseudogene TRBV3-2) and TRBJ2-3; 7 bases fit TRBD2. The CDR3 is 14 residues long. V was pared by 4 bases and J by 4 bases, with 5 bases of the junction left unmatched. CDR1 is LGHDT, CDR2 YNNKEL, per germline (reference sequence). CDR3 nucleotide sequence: TGTGCCAGCAGCCCGAGGACTAGTCCAGATACGCAGTATTTT. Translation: CASSPRTSPDTQYF.

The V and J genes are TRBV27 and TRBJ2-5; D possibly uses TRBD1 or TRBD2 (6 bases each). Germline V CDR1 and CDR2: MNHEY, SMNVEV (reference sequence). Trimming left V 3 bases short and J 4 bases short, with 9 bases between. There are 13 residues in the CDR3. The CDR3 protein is CASSLRGAETQYF. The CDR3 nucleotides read TGTGCCAGCAGTTTGAGGGGGGCAGAGACCCAGTACTTC.

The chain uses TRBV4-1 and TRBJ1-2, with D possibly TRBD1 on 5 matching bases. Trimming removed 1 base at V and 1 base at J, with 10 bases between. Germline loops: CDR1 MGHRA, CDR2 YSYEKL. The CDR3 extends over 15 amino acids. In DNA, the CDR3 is TGCGCCAGCAGCCAAGGGGACTTGGTTAACTATGGCTACACCTTC. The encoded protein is CASSQGDLVNYGYTF.

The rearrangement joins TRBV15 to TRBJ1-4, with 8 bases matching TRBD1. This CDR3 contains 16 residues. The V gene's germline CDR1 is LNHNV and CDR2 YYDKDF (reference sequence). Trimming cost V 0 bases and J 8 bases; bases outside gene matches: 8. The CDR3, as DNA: TGTGCCACCAGCAGAGATTATACAGGGGGGGACGAAAAACTGTTTTTT. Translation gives CATSRDYTGGDEKLFF.

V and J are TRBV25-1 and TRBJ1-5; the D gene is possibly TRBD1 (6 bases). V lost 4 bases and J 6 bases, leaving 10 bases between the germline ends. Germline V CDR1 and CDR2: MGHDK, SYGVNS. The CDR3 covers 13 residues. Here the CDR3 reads CASSAGVGQPQHF. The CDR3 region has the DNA TGTGCCAGCAGTGCAGGGGTCGGTCAGCCCCAGCATTTT.

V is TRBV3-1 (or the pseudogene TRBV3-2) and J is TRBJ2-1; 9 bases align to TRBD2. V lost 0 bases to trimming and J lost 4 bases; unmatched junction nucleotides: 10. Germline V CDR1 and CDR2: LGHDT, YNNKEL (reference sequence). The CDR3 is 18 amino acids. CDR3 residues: CASSQDWGSGRGYNEQFF. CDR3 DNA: TGTGCCAGCAGCCAAGATTGGGGTAGCGGGAGAGGGTACAATGAGCAGTTCTTC.

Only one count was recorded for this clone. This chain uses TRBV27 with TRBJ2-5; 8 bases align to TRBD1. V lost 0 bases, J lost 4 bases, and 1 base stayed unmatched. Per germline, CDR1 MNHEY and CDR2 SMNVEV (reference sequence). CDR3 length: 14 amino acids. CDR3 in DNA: TGTGCCAGCAGTTTATCACAGGGGGGAGAGACCCAGTACTTC. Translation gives CASSLSQGGETQYF.

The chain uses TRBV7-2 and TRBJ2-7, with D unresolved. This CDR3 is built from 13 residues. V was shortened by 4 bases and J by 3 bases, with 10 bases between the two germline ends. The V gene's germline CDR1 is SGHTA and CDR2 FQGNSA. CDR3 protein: CASSSGLNYEQYF. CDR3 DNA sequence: TGTGCCAGCAGCTCCGGATTAAACTACGAGCAGTACTTC.

This chain's CDR3 is CAWTHPTGGGGPEAFF. The DNA for the CDR3 is TGTGCCTGGACTCACCCTACAGGGGGCGGCGGTCCTGAAGCTTTCTTT. This sequence joins TRBV30 and TRBJ1-1; TRBD1 aligns across 9 bases. V lost 4 bases and J lost 6; bases outside the gene matches: 15. The germline V gene encodes CDR1 GTSNPN and CDR2 SVGIG (reference sequence). The CDR3 is 16 amino acids.